The clone carrying this T cell receptor beta chain was counted a single time. At one end the junction does not follow the germline gene, possibly because of a read error. This sample stems from a study of T cells in Graves' hyperthyroidism and ophthalmopathy. The wider study: Peripheral blood specimens were obtained at initial diagnosis, prior to any treatment.

The CDR3 is made up of 19 amino acids. Germline V gene data show CDR1 as SGHDN and CDR2 as FVKESK. The CDR3 regions of TCR beta were amplified from RNA transcripts. During a first-round RT-PCR of the TCR CDR3, the HTBI primer set was used. TCRdb re-called the multiplex PCR reads with MiXCR, one entry per CDR3 protein. In the table there are approximately 870,000 distinct CDR3 sequences, about 38% of which are singletons. The chain recombines TRBV14 with TRBJ2-5; 15 nucleotides align to TRBD2. The sequenced material came from blood. This clonotype was obtained from a man aged 18-30 years with Graves' hyperthyroidism. For the CDR3, the DNA is TGCGCCAGCAGCCAAGCCCCCCCCGGGACTAGCGGGGGGCAAGAGACCCAGTACTTC. Its protein is CASSQAPPGTSGGQETQYF. Complete variable domain (other parts from reference TRBV14 and TRBJ2-5): EAGVTQFPSHSVIEKGQTVTLRCDPISGHDNLYWYRRVMGKEIKFLLHFVKESKQDESGMPNNRFLAERTGGTYSTLKVQPAELEDSGVYFCASSQAPPGTSGGQETQYFGPGTRLLVL.